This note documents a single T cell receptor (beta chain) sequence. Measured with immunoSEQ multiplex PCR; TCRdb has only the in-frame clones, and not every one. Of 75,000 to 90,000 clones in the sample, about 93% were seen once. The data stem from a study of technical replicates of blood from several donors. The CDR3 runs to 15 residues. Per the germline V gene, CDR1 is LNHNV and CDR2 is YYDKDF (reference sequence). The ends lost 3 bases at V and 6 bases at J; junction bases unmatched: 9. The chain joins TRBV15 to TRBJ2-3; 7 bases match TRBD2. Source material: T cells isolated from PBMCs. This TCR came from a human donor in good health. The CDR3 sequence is CATSSWGGVGDTQYF. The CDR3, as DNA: TGTGCCACCAGCAGTTGGGGGGGGGTCGGGGATACGCAGTATTTT.